Below, 30 T cell receptor beta chains from the same sample are listed, as sequenced in a study of PD-1 blockade in classical Hodgkin lymphoma. Every patient experienced relapse after autologous stem cell transplantation, and brentuximab vedotin exposure varied. The table came from immunoSEQ multiplex PCR; TCRdb's copy has only in-frame clones and leaves some out. The data show about 97,000 clones, over 70% seen once. This sample comprised peripheral blood mononuclear cells (PBMCs), obtained at baseline. These TCRs come from a human donor with classical Hodgkin lymphoma.

This chain's CDR3 is CASTMRDPGGEQYF. In DNA form, the CDR3 reads TGTGCCAGCACCATGCGGGATCCCGGGGGGGAGCAGTACTTC. V is TRBV6-6 and J is TRBJ2-7, with 7 bases identical to TRBD2. V dropped 7 bases and J dropped 7; count of bases not matched to a gene: 13. Germline lookup yields CDR1 MNHNY and CDR2 SVGAGI (reference sequence). This CDR3 is 14 amino acids long.

The rearrangement uses TRBV2 and TRBJ2-3, with D perhaps matching TRBD1 (5 bases). The CDR3 totals 12 residues. V shed 4 bases and J shed 7 bases, with 9 bases lying between them. Per the germline V gene, CDR1 is SNHLY and CDR2 is FYNNEI. The CDR3 protein is CASSGGDYTQYF. The CDR3 coding sequence is TGTGCCAGCAGTGGGGGCGACTATACGCAGTATTTT.

V and J are TRBV18 and TRBJ2-3; 7 nucleotides line up with TRBD2. Germline assignment: CDR1 KGHSH and CDR2 LQKENI. The CDR3 loop spans 18 amino acids. The ends lost 0 bases at V and 3 bases at J; junction bases unmatched: 12. CDR3 in DNA: TGTGCCAGCTCACCACCGCTGTCGTGGGAGGGCCCAACAGATACGCAGTATTTT. Residues: CASSPPLSWEGPTDTQYF.

The chain is built from TRBV11-2 and TRBJ1-1, with a tentative D call TRBD1 (6 bases). The CDR3 has 14 residues. The germline CDR1 and CDR2 sequences are SGHAT and FQNNGV. The V gene lost 4 bases and the J gene lost 4 bases, with 13 bases spanning the gap. CDR3: CASSSQGGVTEAFF. DNA of the CDR3: TGTGCCAGCAGCTCACAGGGCGGGGTCACTGAAGCTTTCTTT.

This sequence joins TRBV15 and TRBJ1-1; D might be TRBD1 (6 bases). Per germline, CDR1 LNHNV and CDR2 YYDKDF (reference sequence). Trimming shortened V by 5 bases and J by 4 bases, and 11 bases separated the two germline ends. The length of the CDR3 is 13 residues. CDR3 coding DNA: TGTGCCACCAGCTTATACAGGGCCACTGAAGCTTTCTTT. Translating gives CATSLYRATEAFF.

On this clone itself: Other DNA sequences within the sample encode an identical CDR3. V gene TRBV2 combines with J gene TRBJ2-7; 9 nucleotides match TRBD2. CDR1 SNHLY and CDR2 FYNNEI come from the germline V gene. The CDR3 extends over 14 amino acids. V was pared by 3 bases and J by 4 bases, with 4 bases of the junction left unmatched. The CDR3: CASSETTSGYEQYF. The DNA for the CDR3 is TGTGCCAGCAGTGAGACGACTAGCGGATACGAGCAGTACTTC.

This clone showed up just a few times. The rearrangement uses TRBV30 and TRBJ2-1, with 7 bases matching TRBD2. The junction had 10 bases not matched to a gene; V was cut back by 2 bases and J by 3 bases. Looked up from germline, CDR1 is GTSNPN and CDR2 is SVGIG (reference sequence). The length of the CDR3 is 16 residues. CDR3 in DNA: TGTGCCTGGAGTCATCAAGCGGGATCCGTCTACAATGAGCAGTTCTTC. Translating it yields CAWSHQAGSVYNEQFF.

The chain carries TRBV4-1 and TRBJ2-5, with a tentative D call TRBD2 (5 bases). V was trimmed by 1 base and J by 5 bases, leaving 11 bases between them. Germline V gives CDR1 MGHRA, CDR2 YSYEKL. This CDR3 region has 14 residues. In DNA form, the CDR3 reads TGCGCCAGCAGCCAAGGGACCATAGCGGAGACCCAGTACTTC. As protein: CASSQGTIAETQYF.

J is TRBJ2-7 and V is TRBV5-1, with D possibly TRBD2 on 5 matching bases. Trimming took 3 bases from V and 2 from J, leaving 9 bases between them. From germline, CDR1 is SGHRS and CDR2 YFSETQ. The CDR3 covers 13 residues. The CDR3 bases are TGCGCCAGCAGCTCTCCGGGAACCTACGAGCAGTACTTC. Translating gives CASSSPGTYEQYF.

The V gene is TRBV28, the J gene TRBJ2-6, with D unclear. This CDR3 contains 18 residues. Trimming took off 2 bases at V and 0 bases at J, with 14 bases between the two ends. Germline CDR1 and CDR2: MDHEN and SYDVKM. This chain's CDR3 is CASSLLVADHSGANVLTF. The DNA for the CDR3 is TGTGCCAGCAGTTTACTTGTCGCAGACCACTCTGGGGCCAACGTCCTGACTTTC.

The chain couples TRBV11-2 to TRBJ2-7; D gene uncertain. V was cut by 0 bases and J by 0 bases, with 6 bases left in between. The CDR3 loop spans 14 amino acids. Germline CDR1 is SGHAT and CDR2 is FQNNGV. CDR3 loop: CASSLESTSYEQYF. The CDR3 DNA sequence: TGTGCCAGCAGCTTAGAAAGCACCTCCTACGAGCAGTACTTC. Drawing the rest from reference TRBV11-2 and TRBJ2-7, the complete variable domain is EAGVAQSPRYKIIEKRQSVAFWCNPISGHATLYWYQQILGQGPKLLIQFQNNGVVDDSQLPKDRFSAERLKGVDSTLKIQPAKLEDSAVYLCASSLESTSYEQYFGPGTRLTVT.

The rearrangement uses TRBV19 and TRBJ1-2; a possible D gene is TRBD1 (5 bases). CDR1 is LNHDA, CDR2 SQIVND, per germline (reference sequence). V lost 5 bases to trimming and J lost 4 bases, with 14 bases between them. The length of the CDR3 is 14 residues. CDR3 residues: CASSPSWGSYGYTF. DNA of the CDR3: TGTGCCAGTAGTCCGAGTTGGGGGAGCTATGGCTACACCTTC.

This clone showed up just a few times. The V gene is TRBV5-4, the J gene TRBJ2-2, with 11 bases that match TRBD2. Trimming took 4 bases from V and 0 from J; bases not matched to a gene: 2. There are 16 residues in the CDR3. Germline V gene lookup returns CDR1 SGHNT and CDR2 YYREEE (reference sequence). The CDR3 region is CASSKLAGANTGELFF. In DNA form, the CDR3 reads TGTGCCAGCAGCAAACTAGCGGGAGCGAACACCGGGGAGCTGTTTTTT.

V gene TRBV28 combines with J gene TRBJ1-5; the match to TRBD1 covers 11 bases. Germline loops: CDR1 MDHEN, CDR2 SYDVKM. The CDR3 sequence is 18 residues long. The V segment lost 6 bases and the J segment 2 bases; nucleotides outside the gene matches: 12. Here the CDR3 reads CASSRMGQGEFGNQPQHF. The CDR3 DNA reads as TGTGCCAGCAGCCGAATGGGACAGGGGGAATTTGGCAATCAGCCCCAGCATTTT.

The gene calls are TRBV29-1 and TRBJ2-1; D possibly corresponds to TRBD1 (5 bases). Germline-derived CDR1 and CDR2 are SQVTM and ANQGSEA. The CDR3 has 14 residues. V shed 4 bases and J shed 3 bases, with 13 bases lying between them. The CDR3 reads CSVGTLEYYNEQFF. CDR3 in DNA: TGCAGCGTTGGGACATTAGAATACTACAATGAGCAGTTCTTC.

The chain combines TRBV19 with TRBJ2-1; 12 positions match TRBD2. The CDR3 extends over 14 amino acids. V trimming: 9 bases; J trimming: 4 bases; junction bases outside the gene matches: 4. Germline lookup yields CDR1 LNHDA and CDR2 SQIVND (reference sequence). CDR3 DNA sequence: TGTGCCAGCAATCTAGCGGGAGGGTACAATGAGCAGTTCTTC. It translates to CASNLAGGYNEQFF.

The rearrangement joins TRBV7-9 to TRBJ2-3; possibly TRBD2 for D (6 bases). The V gene lost 5 bases and the J gene lost 5 bases, with 29 bases spanning the gap. The CDR3 runs 19 residues. Germline CDR1 SEHNR, CDR2 FQNEAQ (reference sequence). The CDR3 DNA reads TGTGCCAGCAGCACCAGAGTCGTGGCGGGGCCCCTCAGAGGAGATACGCAGTATTTT. It is translated as CASSTRVVAGPLRGDTQYF.

The chain combines TRBV10-3 with TRBJ1-1; TRBD1 is a possible D gene (6 bases). The V gene lost 10 bases and the J gene lost 4 bases, with 19 bases spanning the gap. The germline CDR1 and CDR2 sequences are ENHRY and SYGVKD. The CDR3 runs 14 residues. For the CDR3, the DNA is TGTGCCACCAAAACTGACAGGAGCGGCACTGAAGCTTTCTTT. As protein: CATKTDRSGTEAFF.

This chain uses TRBV30 with TRBJ2-1, with a weak D call TRBD2 (6 bases). The CDR3 consists of 14 residues. V lost 3 bases and J lost 3, with 12 bases in between. Germline V gene data show CDR1 as GTSNPN and CDR2 as SVGIG (reference sequence). The CDR3 loop reads CAWSRGRDYNEQFF. CDR3 coding DNA: TGTGCCTGGAGCCGAGGGCGGGACTACAATGAGCAGTTCTTC.

This chain uses TRBV5-1 with TRBJ2-2, with D perhaps TRBD1 (7 bases). The CDR3 extends over 14 amino acids. Per germline, CDR1 SGHRS and CDR2 YFSETQ. The V gene lost 3 bases and the J gene lost 7 bases, with 13 bases spanning the gap. In DNA form, the CDR3 reads TGCGCCAGCAGCTCGAACAGGGGAGGCGGGGAGCTGTTTTTT. It encodes CASSSNRGGGELFF.

The chain employs TRBV5-4 and TRBJ2-1; 9 bases map to TRBD2. V shed 2 bases and J 6 bases; nucleotides not matched to a gene: 12. This CDR3 has 17 amino acids. CDR1 is SGHNT and CDR2 is YYREEE in the germline V gene (reference sequence). The chain's CDR3 is CASSLTPGGRALNEQFF. The CDR3 DNA reads TGTGCCAGCAGCTTAACCCCTGGCGGGAGGGCCCTCAATGAGCAGTTCTTC.

The gene calls are TRBV5-1 and TRBJ2-3; 12 positions agree with TRBD2. The length of the CDR3 is 19 residues. The germline CDR1 and CDR2 sequences are SGHRS and YFSETQ. V trimming: 1 base; J trimming: 5 bases; junction bases outside the gene matches: 14. For the CDR3, the DNA is TGCGCCAGCAGCTTGCTAGCGGGAGGGCTACCGTTCGTGGTAGATACGCAGTATTTT. This translates into CASSLLAGGLPFVVDTQYF.

V gene TRBV30 combines with J gene TRBJ1-4; D remains ambiguous. With 5 bases removed from V and 5 bases from J, the gap between germline ends came to 9 bases. Germline assignment: CDR1 GTSNPN and CDR2 SVGIG (reference sequence). The CDR3 is 12 amino acids. CDR3 bases: TGTGCCTGGGGGCCCAGAAATGAAAAACTGTTTTTT. Protein sequence: CAWGPRNEKLFF.

CDR3 nucleotide sequence: TGTGCCAGTAGTATTAGTGGGGGTTCGCTTTCCCGCGAGCAGTACTTC. Protein sequence: CASSISGGSLSREQYF. The chain has TRBV19 and TRBJ2-7; the D call may be TRBD1 or TRBD2 (5 bases each). This CDR3 region has 16 residues. The germline CDR1 and CDR2 sequences are LNHDA and SQIVND (reference sequence). V lost 3 bases, J lost 6 bases, and 21 bases lay in between.

This clone was counted a single time. This chain links TRBV5-1 with TRBJ1-4; TRBD1 agrees at 8 bases. Trimming at V came to 4 bases and at J to 0 bases, leaving 5 bases not matched to a gene. CDR1 and CDR2 from the germline V gene are SGHRS and YFSETQ. This CDR3 has 16 residues. Here the CDR3 DNA reads TGCGCCAGCAGCGTACAGGGGGTCACAACTAATGAAAAACTGTTTTTT. Its protein product is CASSVQGVTTNEKLFF.

The J gene is TRBJ2-7, the V gene TRBV7-2; 8 bases map to TRBD2. After removal of 3 bases from V and 6 bases from J, the junction contained 13 bases not matched to a gene. This CDR3 region has 16 residues. Germline values: CDR1 SGHTA, CDR2 FQGNSA. CDR3 bases: TGTGCCAGCAGCTTCGCCCCGAGCGGGAGTGCGGGCGAGCAGTACTTC. Its translation: CASSFAPSGSAGEQYF.

The rearrangement uses TRBV5-1 and TRBJ2-3; TRBD1 agrees at 9 bases. There are 14 residues in the CDR3. CDR1 SGHRS and CDR2 YFSETQ come from the germline V gene. J lost 4 bases, V lost 0 bases, and 0 bases had no gene match. This chain's CDR3 is CASSLGQGADTQYF. CDR3 in DNA: TGCGCCAGCAGCTTGGGACAGGGGGCAGATACGCAGTATTTT.

The V call is TRBV9, the J call TRBJ2-5; 11 bases fit TRBD2. Germline loops: CDR1 SGDLS, CDR2 YYNGEE. CDR3 size: 18 residues. Trimming at V came to 0 bases and at J to 5 bases, leaving 12 bases not matched to a gene. This CDR3 reads CASSVGVVAGGPRETQYF. As DNA, the CDR3 is TGTGCCAGCAGCGTAGGAGTCGTAGCGGGAGGGCCCAGGGAGACCCAGTACTTC.

This chain connects TRBV5-5 to TRBJ2-3; no clear D gene. Trimming shortened V by 0 bases and J by 4 bases, and 12 bases separated the two germline ends. This CDR3 has 15 amino acids. Per germline, CDR1 SGHKS and CDR2 YYEKEE (reference sequence). The CDR3 DNA is TGTGCCAGCAGCTTGGACTCAGGAGTCCCAGATACGCAGTATTTT. Translating it yields CASSLDSGVPDTQYF.

The chain's CDR3 is CASSQVTGNTEAFF. The CDR3 nucleotides are TGTGCCAGCAGCCAAGTAACGGGAAACACTGAAGCTTTCTTT. This rearrangement joins TRBV14 to TRBJ1-1; no definite D call. Germline loops: CDR1 SGHDN, CDR2 FVKESK. Trimming shortened V by 1 base and J by 2 bases, and 8 bases separated the two germline ends. The CDR3 sequence is 14 residues long.